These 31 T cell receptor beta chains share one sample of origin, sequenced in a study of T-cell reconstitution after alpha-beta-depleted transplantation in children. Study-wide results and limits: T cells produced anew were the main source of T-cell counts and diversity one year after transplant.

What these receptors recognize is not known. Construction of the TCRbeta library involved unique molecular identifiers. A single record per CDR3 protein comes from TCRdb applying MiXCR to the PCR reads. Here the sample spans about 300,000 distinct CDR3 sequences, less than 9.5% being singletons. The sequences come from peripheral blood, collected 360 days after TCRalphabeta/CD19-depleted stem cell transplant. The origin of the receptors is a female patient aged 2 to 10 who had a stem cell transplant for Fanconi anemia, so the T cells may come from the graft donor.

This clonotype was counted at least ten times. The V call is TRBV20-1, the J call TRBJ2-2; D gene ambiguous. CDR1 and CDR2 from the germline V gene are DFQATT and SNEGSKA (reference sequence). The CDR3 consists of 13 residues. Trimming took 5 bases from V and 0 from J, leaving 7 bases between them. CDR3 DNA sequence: TGCAGTGCTCAGGCAGCGAACACCGGGGAGCTGTTTTTT. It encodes CSAQAANTGELFF.

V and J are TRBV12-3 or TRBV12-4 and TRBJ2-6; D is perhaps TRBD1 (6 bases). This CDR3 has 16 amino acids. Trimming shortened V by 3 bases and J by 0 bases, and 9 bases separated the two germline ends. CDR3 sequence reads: CASSFTGRSGANVLTF. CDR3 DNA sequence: TGTGCCAGCAGTTTTACAGGGCGCTCTGGGGCCAACGTCCTGACTTTC.

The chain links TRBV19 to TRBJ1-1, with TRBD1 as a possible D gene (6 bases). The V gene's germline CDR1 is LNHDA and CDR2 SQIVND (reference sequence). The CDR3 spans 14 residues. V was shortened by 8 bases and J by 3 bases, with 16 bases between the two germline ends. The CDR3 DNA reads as TGTGCCAGTCAAAAACAGGGAGAGCACACTGAAGCTTTCTTT. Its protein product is CASQKQGEHTEAFF.

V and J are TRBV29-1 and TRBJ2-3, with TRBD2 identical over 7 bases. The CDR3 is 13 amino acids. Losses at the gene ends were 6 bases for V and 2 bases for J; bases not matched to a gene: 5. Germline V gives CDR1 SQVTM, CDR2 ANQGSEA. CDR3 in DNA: TGCAGCGTGAGCGGGACTATCACAGATACGCAGTATTTT. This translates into CSVSGTITDTQYF.

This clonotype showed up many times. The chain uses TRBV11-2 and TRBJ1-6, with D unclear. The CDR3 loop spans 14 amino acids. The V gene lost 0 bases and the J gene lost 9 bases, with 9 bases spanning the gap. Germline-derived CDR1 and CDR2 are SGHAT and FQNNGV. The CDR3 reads CASSLDAILSPLHF. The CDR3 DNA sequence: TGTGCCAGCAGCTTAGATGCGATTCTTTCACCCCTCCACTTT. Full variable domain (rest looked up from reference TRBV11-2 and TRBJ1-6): EAGVAQSPRYKIIEKRQSVAFWCNPISGHATLYWYQQILGQGPKLLIQFQNNGVVDDSQLPKDRFSAERLKGVDSTLKIQPAKLEDSAVYLCASSLDAILSPLHFGNGTRLTVT.

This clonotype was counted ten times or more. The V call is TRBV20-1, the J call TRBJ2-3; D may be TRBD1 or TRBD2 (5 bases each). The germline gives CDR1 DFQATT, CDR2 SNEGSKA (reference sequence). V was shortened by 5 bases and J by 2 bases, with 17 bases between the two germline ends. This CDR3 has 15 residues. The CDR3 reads CSAPRGVVHTDTQYF. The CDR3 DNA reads TGCAGTGCTCCTAGAGGGGTGGTTCACACAGATACGCAGTATTTT.

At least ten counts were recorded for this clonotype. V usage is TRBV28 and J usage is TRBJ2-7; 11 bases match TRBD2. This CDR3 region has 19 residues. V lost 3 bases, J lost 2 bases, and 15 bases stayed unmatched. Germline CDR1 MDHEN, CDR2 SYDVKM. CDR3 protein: CASSLSTSGIQPVPYEQYF. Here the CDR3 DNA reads TGTGCCAGCAGTTTGTCGACTAGCGGGATTCAACCCGTCCCCTACGAGCAGTACTTC.

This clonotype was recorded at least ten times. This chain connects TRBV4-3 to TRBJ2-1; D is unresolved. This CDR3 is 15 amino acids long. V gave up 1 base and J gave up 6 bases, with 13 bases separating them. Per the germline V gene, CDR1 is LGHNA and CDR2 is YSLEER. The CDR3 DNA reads TGCGCCAGCAGCCAAGTATTAGCCAATTTCAATGAGCAGTTCTTC. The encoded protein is CASSQVLANFNEQFF.

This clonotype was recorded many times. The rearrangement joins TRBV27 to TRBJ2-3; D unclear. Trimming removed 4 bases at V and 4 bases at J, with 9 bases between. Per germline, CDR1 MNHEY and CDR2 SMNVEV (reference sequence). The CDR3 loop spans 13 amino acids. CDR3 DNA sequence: TGTGCCAGCAGTTGGTCTAGGTCAGATACGCAGTATTTT. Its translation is CASSWSRSDTQYF.

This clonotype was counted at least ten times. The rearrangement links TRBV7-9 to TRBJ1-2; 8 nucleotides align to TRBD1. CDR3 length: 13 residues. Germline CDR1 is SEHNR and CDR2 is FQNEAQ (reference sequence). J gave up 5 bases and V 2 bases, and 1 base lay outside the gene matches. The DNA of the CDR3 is TGTGCCAGCAGCTTATACAGGGGGTATGGCTACACCTTC. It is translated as CASSLYRGYGYTF.

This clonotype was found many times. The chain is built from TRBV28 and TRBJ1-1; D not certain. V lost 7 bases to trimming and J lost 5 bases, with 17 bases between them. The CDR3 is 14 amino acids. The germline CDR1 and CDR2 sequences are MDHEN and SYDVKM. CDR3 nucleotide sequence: TGTGCCAGCAACCCCGTGAGGGAATGGACTGAAGCTTTCTTT. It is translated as CASNPVREWTEAFF.

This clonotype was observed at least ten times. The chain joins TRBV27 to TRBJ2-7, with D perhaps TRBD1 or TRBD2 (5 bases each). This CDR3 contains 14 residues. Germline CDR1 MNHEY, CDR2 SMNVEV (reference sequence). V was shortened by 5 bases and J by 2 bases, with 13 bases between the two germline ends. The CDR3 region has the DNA TGTGCCAGCAGTCCCGGGGCCGAAACCTACGAGCAGTACTTC. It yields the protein CASSPGAETYEQYF.

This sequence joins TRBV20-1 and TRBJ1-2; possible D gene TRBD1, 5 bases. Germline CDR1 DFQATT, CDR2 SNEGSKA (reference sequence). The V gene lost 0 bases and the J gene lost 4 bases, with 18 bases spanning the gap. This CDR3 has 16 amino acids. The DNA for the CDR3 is TGCAGTGCTAGAGATTTCGGGACGGGGACTTCCTATGGCTACACCTTC. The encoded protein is CSARDFGTGTSYGYTF.

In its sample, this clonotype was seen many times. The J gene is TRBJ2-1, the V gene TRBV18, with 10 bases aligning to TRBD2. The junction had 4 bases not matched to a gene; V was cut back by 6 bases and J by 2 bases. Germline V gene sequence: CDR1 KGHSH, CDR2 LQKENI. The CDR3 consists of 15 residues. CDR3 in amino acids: CASSRGLAAYNEQFF. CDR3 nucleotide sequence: TGTGCCAGCTCCCGCGGACTAGCGGCCTACAATGAGCAGTTCTTC.

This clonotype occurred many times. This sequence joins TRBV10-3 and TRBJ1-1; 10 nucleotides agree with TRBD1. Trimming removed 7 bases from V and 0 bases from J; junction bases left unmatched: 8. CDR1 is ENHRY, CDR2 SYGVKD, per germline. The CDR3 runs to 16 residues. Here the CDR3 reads CAIKGGTGAMNTEAFF. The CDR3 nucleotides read TGTGCCATCAAGGGAGGGACAGGGGCGATGAACACTGAAGCTTTCTTT.

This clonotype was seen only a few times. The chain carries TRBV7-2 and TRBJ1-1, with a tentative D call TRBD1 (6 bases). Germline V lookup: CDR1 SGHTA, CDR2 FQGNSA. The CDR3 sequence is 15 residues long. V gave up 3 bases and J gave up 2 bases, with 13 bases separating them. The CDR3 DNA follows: TGTGCCAGCAGCTTCGATCAGGGGATCAACACTGAAGCTTTCTTT. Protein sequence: CASSFDQGINTEAFF.

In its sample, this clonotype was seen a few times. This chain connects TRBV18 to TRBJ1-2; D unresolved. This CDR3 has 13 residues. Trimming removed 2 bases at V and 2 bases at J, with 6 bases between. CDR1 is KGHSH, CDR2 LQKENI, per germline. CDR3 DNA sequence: TGTGCCAGCTCACCAGAACAGAACTATGGCTACACCTTC. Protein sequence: CASSPEQNYGYTF.

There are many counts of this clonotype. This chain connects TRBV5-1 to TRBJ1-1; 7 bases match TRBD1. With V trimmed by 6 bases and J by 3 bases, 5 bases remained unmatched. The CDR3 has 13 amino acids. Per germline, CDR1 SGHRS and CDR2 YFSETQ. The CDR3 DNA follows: TGCGCCAGCACCTATACAGGGGACACTGAAGCTTTCTTT. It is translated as CASTYTGDTEAFF.

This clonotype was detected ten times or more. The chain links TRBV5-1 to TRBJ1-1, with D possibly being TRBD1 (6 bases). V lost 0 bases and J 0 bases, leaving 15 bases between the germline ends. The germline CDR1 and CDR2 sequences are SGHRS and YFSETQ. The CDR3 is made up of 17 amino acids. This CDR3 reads CASSLAALTGMNTEAFF. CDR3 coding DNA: TGCGCCAGCAGCTTGGCCGCATTGACAGGAATGAACACTGAAGCTTTCTTT.

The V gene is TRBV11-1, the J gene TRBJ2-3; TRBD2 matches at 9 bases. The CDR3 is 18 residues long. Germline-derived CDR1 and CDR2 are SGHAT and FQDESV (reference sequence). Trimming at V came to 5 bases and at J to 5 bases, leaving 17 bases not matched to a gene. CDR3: CASSPRSGSGGPQDTQYF. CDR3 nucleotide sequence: TGTGCCAGCAGCCCGAGGTCGGGGAGCGGGGGGCCTCAAGATACGCAGTATTTT. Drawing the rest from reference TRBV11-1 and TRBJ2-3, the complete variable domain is EAEVAQSPRYKITEKSQAVAFWCDPISGHATLYWYRQILGQGPELLVQFQDESVVDDSQLPKDRFSAERLKGVDSTLKIQPAELGDSAMYLCASSPRSGSGGPQDTQYFGPGTRLTVL.

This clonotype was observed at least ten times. The CDR3, as DNA: TGCAGTGCTACAAACCAAGGGGGGCGAGTCACCGGGGAGCTGTTTTTT. Translating it yields CSATNQGGRVTGELFF. V usage is TRBV20-1 and J usage is TRBJ2-2, with D perhaps TRBD1 or TRBD2 (6 bases each). The CDR3 is 16 residues long. Germline V gene sequence: CDR1 DFQATT, CDR2 SNEGSKA (reference sequence). V was clipped by 4 bases and J by 4 bases, with 19 bases between them.

Here the CDR3 reads CASSLPAYSPLHF. The CDR3 bases are TGTGCCAGCAGTCTACCGGCCTATTCACCCCTCCACTTT. The chain uses TRBV6-2 or TRBV6-3 and TRBJ1-6; the D is unclear. Trimming removed 5 bases from V and 8 bases from J, with 10 bases in between. CDR1 and CDR2 (germline): MNHEY, SVGEGT. The CDR3 runs 13 residues.

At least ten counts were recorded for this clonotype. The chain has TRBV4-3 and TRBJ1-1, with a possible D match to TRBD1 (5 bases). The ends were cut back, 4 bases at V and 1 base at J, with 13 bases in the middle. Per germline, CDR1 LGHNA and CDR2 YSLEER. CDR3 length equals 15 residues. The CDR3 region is CASSLKSGTNTEAFF. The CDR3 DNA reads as TGCGCCAGCAGCCTTAAATCCGGGACGAACACTGAAGCTTTCTTT.

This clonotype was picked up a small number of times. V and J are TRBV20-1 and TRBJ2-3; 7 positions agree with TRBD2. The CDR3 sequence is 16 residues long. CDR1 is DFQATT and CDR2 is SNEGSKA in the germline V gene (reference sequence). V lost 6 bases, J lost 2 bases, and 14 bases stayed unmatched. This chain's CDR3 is CSAASAGTNLTDTQYF. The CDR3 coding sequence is TGCAGTGCCGCGAGTGCCGGGACTAACCTCACAGATACGCAGTATTTT.

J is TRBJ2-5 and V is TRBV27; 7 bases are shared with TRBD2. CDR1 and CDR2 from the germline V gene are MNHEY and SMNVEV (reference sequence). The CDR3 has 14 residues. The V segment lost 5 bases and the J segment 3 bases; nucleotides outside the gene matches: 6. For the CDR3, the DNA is TGTGCCAGCAGTAAATGGGGGGGAGAAGAGACCCAGTACTTC. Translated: CASSKWGGEETQYF.

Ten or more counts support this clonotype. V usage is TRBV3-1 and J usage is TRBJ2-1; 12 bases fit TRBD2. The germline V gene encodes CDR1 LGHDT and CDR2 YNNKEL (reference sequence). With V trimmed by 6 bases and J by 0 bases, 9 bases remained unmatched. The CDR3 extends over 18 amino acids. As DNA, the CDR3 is TGTGCCAGCAGACCTGGACTAGCGGGGTACCCCTCCTACAATGAGCAGTTCTTC. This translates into CASRPGLAGYPSYNEQFF.

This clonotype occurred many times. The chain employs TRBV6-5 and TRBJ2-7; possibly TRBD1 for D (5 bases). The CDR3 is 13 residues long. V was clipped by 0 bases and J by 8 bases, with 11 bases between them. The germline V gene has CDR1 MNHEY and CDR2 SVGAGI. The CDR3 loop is CASSYSGPLKQYV. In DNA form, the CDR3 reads TGTGCCAGCAGTTACTCGGGGCCGCTAAAGCAGTACGTC.

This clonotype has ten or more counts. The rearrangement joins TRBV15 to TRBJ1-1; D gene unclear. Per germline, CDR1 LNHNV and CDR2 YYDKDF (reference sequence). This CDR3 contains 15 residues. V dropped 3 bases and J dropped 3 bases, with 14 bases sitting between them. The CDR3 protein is CATSSGQYMDTEAFF. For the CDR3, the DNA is TGTGCCACCAGCAGTGGCCAGTATATGGACACTGAAGCTTTCTTT.

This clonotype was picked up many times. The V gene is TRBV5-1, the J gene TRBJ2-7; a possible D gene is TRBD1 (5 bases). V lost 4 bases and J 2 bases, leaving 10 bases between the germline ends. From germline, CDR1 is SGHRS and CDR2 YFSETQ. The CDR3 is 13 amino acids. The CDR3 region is CASSPLTAYEQYF. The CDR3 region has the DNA TGCGCCAGCAGCCCACTGACAGCCTACGAGCAGTACTTC.

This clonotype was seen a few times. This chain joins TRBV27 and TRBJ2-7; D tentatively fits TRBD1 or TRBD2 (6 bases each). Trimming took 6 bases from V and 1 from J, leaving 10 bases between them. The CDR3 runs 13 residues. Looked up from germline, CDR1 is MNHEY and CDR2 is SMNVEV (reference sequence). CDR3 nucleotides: TGTGCCAGCAGACAGGGAGGATCCTACGAGCAGTACTTC. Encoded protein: CASRQGGSYEQYF.

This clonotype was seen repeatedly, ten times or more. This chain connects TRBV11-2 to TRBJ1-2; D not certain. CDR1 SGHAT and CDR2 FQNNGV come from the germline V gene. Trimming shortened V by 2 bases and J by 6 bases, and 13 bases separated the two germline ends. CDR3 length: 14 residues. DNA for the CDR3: TGTGCCAGCAGCTTATCCGGGTATTGGGATGGCTACACCTTC. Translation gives CASSLSGYWDGYTF.